This TCR beta chain was identified in a study of technical replicates of blood from a few donors (dated by TCRdb to about 2017). Reading from cysteine to phenylalanine, the CDR3 counts 13 amino acids. CDR3 DNA is the only sequence kept; it has 39 bases, read in frame from the first base. The germline V end is reduced by 3 bases and the J end by 7 bases; junction bases left unmatched: 3. The germline V gene (reference sequence) specifies GTSNPN as CDR1 and SVGIG as CDR2. Notes on this clone: This clone's antigen is unknown. Within one base of it there is no much larger clone, and no base qualities were kept.

The library was obtained by the immunoSEQ multiplex PCR assay. As stored in TCRdb, this immuneACCESS dataset retains in-frame rearrangements with V and J assigned. A fraction of the clones does not appear; measured against another copy, unresolved V genes explain less than half of the discrepancy, and the remainder lacks a known reason. This sample comprises some 78,000 clones, about 92% of them detected only once. The top ten clonotypes cover 0.35% to 0.45% of the sample. The sequence derives from a human donor in good health. Sequencing used T cells isolated from PBMCs. The V and J segments used are TRBV30 and TRBJ2-2; a stretch of 9 junction bases matches TRBD1. The bases are TGTGCCTGGAGGGCGGGACAGGGCGGGGAGCTGTTTTTT. Its protein is CAWRAGQGGELFF.